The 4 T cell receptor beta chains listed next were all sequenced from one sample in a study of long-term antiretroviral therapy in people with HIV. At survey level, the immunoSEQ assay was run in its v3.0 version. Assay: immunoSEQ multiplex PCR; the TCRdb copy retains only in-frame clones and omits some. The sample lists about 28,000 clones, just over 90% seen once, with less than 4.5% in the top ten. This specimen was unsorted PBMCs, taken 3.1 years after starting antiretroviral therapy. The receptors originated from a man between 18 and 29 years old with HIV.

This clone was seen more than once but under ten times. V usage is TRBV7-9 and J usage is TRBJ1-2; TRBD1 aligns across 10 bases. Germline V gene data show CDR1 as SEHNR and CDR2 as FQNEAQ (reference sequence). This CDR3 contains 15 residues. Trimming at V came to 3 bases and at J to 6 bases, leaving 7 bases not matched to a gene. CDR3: CASSFPGQGGHGYTF. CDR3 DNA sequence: TGTGCCAGCAGCTTCCCCGGACAGGGGGGACATGGCTACACCTTC.

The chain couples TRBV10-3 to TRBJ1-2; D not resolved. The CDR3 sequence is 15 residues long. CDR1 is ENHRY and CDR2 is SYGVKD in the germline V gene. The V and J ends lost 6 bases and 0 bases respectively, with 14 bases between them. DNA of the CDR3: TGTGCCATCAGCTCCCCGGACGGAGCTAACTATGGCTACACCTTC. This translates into CAISSPDGANYGYTF.

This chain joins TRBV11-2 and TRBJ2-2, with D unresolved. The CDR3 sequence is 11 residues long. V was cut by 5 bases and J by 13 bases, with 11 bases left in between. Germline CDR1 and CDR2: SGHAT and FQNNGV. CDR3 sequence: CASSPSSWLFF. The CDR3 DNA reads TGTGCCAGCAGCCCGTCCTCCTGGCTGTTTTTT.

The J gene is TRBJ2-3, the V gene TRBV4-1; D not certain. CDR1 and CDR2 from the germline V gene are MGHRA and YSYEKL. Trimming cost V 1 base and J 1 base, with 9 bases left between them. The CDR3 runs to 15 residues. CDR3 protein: CASSQGLLGTDTQYF. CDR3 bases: TGCGCCAGCAGCCAAGGGCTGCTTGGCACAGATACGCAGTATTTT.